This T cell receptor (beta chain) was captured in a study of blood T cell repertoires in COVID-19. Study-level information: Acute and convalescent COVID-19 samples came from the United States, Italy and Spain.

CDR3 length: 15 residues. After removal of 7 bases from V and 2 bases from J, the junction contained 7 bases not matched to a gene. CDR1 is MNHEY and CDR2 is SVGAGI in the germline V gene. Under the authors' procedure: Amplification with reference gene primers provided the estimates of nucleated cell counts. Clones were sequenced by immunoSEQ multiplex PCR, and TCRdb holds only the in-frame ones, with some missing. V and J calls and clone size are those listed in that table; D and trimming were worked out from the DNA. The table has about 95,000 clones, 81% seen once; the top ten hold around 27%. The specimen was peripheral blood. The J gene is TRBJ2-3, the V gene TRBV6-5; 9 bases match TRBD2. The TCR sequence derives from a man older than 75 with active or convalescent COVID-19. CDR3 residues: CASTTGLAPTDTQYF. The CDR3 region has the DNA TGTGCCAGCACAACGGGACTAGCCCCCACAGATACGCAGTATTTT.